The rows below give T cell receptor beta chains drawn from one sample of a study of CD8+CD57+ T cells in acquired aplastic anemia. TCRdb reprocessed the reads with MiXCR, giving one entry per CDR3 protein. The top ten hold 15% to 20% of the sample, which has 210,000 or so distinct CDR3 sequences, under 55% seen once. The sample taken for sequencing was sorted CD4+, CD8+, or CD8+CD57+ T cells (not recorded which) from PBMCs. The source of these receptors is a human donor with aplastic anemia. Both conserved end residues are part of each CDR3. D genes are given only for firm matches. Size is stated for part of the rows, as once, few or many counts, or as a class when the clone is expanded.

>TRBJ1-6|TRBV3-1|-|13|many
CASSQGPPSPLHF
TGTGCCAGCAGCCAAGGGCCCCCTTCACCCCTCCACTTT
>TRBJ1-4|TRBV19|-|16|many
CASSTDRTVTNEKLFF
TGTGCCAGTAGTACCGACCGGACAGTAACTAATGAAAAACTGTTTTTT
>TRBJ2-7|TRBV29-1|TRBD1|17|-
CSVVGASGQGTIYEQYF
TGCAGCGTCGTGGGCGCCTCGGGACAGGGTACGATTTACGAGCAGTACTTC
>TRBJ1-2|TRBV12-3/TRBV12-4|-|16|-
CASSDGTDPANYGYTF
TGTGCCAGCAGTGACGGAACAGACCCAGCTAACTATGGCTACACCTTC
>TRBJ2-7|TRBV7-8|-|13|many
CASSPGGTYEQYF
TGTGCCAGCAGCCCCGGAGGTACCTACGAGCAGTACTTC
>TRBJ1-1|TRBV19|TRBD1|15|many
CASSIPDRGHTEAFF
TGTGCCAGTAGTATCCCTGACAGGGGGCACACTGAAGCTTTCTTT
>TRBJ1-3|TRBV6-1|-|16|many
CASSLRGGRSGNTIYF
TGTGCCAGCAGTCTCAGGGGTGGGCGCTCTGGAAACACCATATATTTT
>TRBJ2-7|TRBV20-1|-|16|-
CSASRGQGTVNYEQYF
TGCAGTGCGAGCAGGGGCCAGGGGACGGTGAACTACGAGCAGTACTTC
>TRBJ2-1|TRBV5-6|-|15|once
CASSLGTGATNEQFF
TGTGCCAGCAGTTTGGGCACCGGGGCGACTAATGAGCAGTTCTTC
>TRBJ1-2|TRBV7-2|-|13|many
CASSVDDNYGYTF
TGTGCCAGCAGCGTGGACGACAACTATGGCTACACCTTC